Below are 15 T cell receptor beta chains sequenced from a single sample in a study of OX40 agonist ivuxolimab in advanced cancers. Produced via immunoSEQ multiplex PCR; TCRdb's table is partial and in-frame only. The profile shows about 99,000 clones, around 95% of them singletons. The sample consisted of CD4+ or CD8+ T cells sorted from blood, taken in a trial of the OX40 agonist ivuxolimab. Every receptor here comes from an adult with an advanced solid tumor such as melanoma, head and neck, liver or kidney cancer.

This chain connects TRBV27 to TRBJ1-5; D remains ambiguous. CDR1 is MNHEY and CDR2 is SMNVEV in the germline V gene (reference sequence). The CDR3 loop spans 12 amino acids. With 6 bases removed from V and 11 bases from J, the gap between germline ends came to 14 bases. The CDR3 reads CASSLSGETQHF. In nucleotides, the CDR3 is TGTGCCAGCAGCCTAAGCGGGGAGACCCAGCATTTT.

The CDR3 reads CASSQEGGRNQPQHF. In DNA form, the CDR3 reads TGCGCCAGCAGCCAAGAAGGAGGCCGCAATCAGCCCCAGCATTTT. The chain uses TRBV4-1 and TRBJ1-5; D is unresolved. There are 15 residues in the CDR3. Trimming shortened V by 0 bases and J by 2 bases, and 8 bases separated the two germline ends. The germline V gene has CDR1 MGHRA and CDR2 YSYEKL.

J is TRBJ1-1 and V is TRBV30; D is possibly TRBD1 (5 bases). Germline V gene sequence: CDR1 GTSNPN, CDR2 SVGIG (reference sequence). This CDR3 spans 11 amino acids. Trimming pared 8 bases from V and 1 base from J, leaving 8 bases between. CDR3 sequence (DNA): TGTGCCAGTGGGACGAACACTGAAGCTTTCTTT. Its protein product is CASGTNTEAFF.

The gene calls are TRBV6-4 and TRBJ2-1, with 7 positions matching TRBD1. Germline V gene sequence: CDR1 MRHNA, CDR2 SNTAGT. The CDR3 is 13 amino acids. The V segment lost 6 bases and the J segment 8 bases; nucleotides outside the gene matches: 7. The CDR3 bases are TGTGCCAGCAGCACATTAGGGGGCGATGAGCAGTTCTTC. It codes for CASSTLGGDEQFF.

A single count supports this clone. The chain links TRBV7-9 to TRBJ1-1; tentative D call: TRBD1 (6 bases). The CDR3 consists of 14 residues. Trimming shortened V by 4 bases and J by 3 bases, and 12 bases separated the two germline ends. The germline CDR1 and CDR2 sequences are SEHNR and FQNEAQ (reference sequence). CDR3: CASSSPGQHTEAFF. In DNA form, the CDR3 reads TGTGCCAGCAGCTCACCGGGACAACACACTGAAGCTTTCTTT.

The genes are TRBV23-1 and TRBJ2-7; 11 bases are a match to TRBD1. TRBV23-1 is reported as an ORF; its role is uncertain. CDR3 length equals 16 residues. Trimming at V came to 3 bases and at J to 3 bases, leaving 7 bases not matched to a gene. In DNA form, the CDR3 reads TGCGCCAGCAGTCACATCCGGACAGGGGGCATCTACGAGCAGTACTTC. This translates into CASSHIRTGGIYEQYF.

This clone was observed a handful of times. The chain uses TRBV7-9 and TRBJ1-2; tentative D call: TRBD1 (6 bases). The CDR3 sequence is 14 residues long. Germline CDR1 reads SEHNR; CDR2 reads FQNEAQ (reference sequence). V was shortened by 5 bases and J by 4 bases, with 14 bases between the two germline ends. The CDR3 DNA sequence: TGTGCCAGCAGCACAGGGTTCCATGCCTATGGCTACACCTTC. Amino acids: CASSTGFHAYGYTF.

The rearrangement uses TRBV6-1 and TRBJ2-3; D is undetermined. The CDR3 spans 14 residues. CDR1 and CDR2 from the germline V gene are MNHNS and SASEGT. Between the trimmed V and J ends, which lost 6 bases and 2 bases, there was a span of 12 bases. DNA of the CDR3: TGTGCCAGCAGAGGGTCTGTTCTCACAGATACGCAGTATTTT. Translation: CASRGSVLTDTQYF.

The CDR3 sequence: CASSIVTGRETQYF. CDR3 bases: TGTGCCAGCAGCATAGTGACCGGCAGAGAGACCCAGTACTTC. The V and J genes are TRBV7-7 and TRBJ2-5; D gene unclear. The ends were cut back, 5 bases at V and 4 bases at J, with 14 bases in the middle. Germline CDR1 is SSHAT and CDR2 is FNYEAQ (reference sequence). This CDR3 spans 14 amino acids. Looking up the rest from reference TRBV7-7 and TRBJ2-5 gives the full variable domain: GAGVSQSPRYKVTKRGQDVTLRCDPISSHATLYWYQQALGQGPEFLTYFNYEAQPDKSGLPSDRFSAERPEGSISTLTIQRTEQRDSAMYRCASSIVTGRETQYFGPGTRLLVL.

The rearrangement joins TRBV19 to TRBJ2-7; 7 bases are a match to TRBD1. CDR1 is LNHDA, CDR2 SQIVND, per germline (reference sequence). The CDR3 loop spans 15 amino acids. V was pared by 2 bases and J by 2 bases, with 6 bases of the junction left unmatched. The chain's CDR3 is CASSISTGSPYEQYF. The DNA of the CDR3 is TGTGCCAGTAGTATATCGACAGGGTCGCCCTACGAGCAGTACTTC. The entire variable domain, with the rest obtained from reference TRBV19 and TRBJ2-7, is as follows: DGGITQSPKYLFRKEGQNVTLSCEQNLNHDAMYWYRQDPGQGLRLIYYSQIVNDFQKGDIAEGYSVSREKKESFPLTVTSAQKNPTAFYLCASSISTGSPYEQYFGPGTRLTVT.

The chain links TRBV4-1 to TRBJ2-1, with TRBD2 matching over 13 bases. The CDR3 sequence is 16 residues long. Germline lookup yields CDR1 MGHRA and CDR2 YSYEKL. The V segment lost 6 bases and the J segment 7 bases; nucleotides outside the gene matches: 9. The CDR3 nucleotides are TGCGCCAGCAGGACGACTAGCGGGAGGATTGGGAATGAGCAGTTCTTC. Amino acids: CASRTTSGRIGNEQFF.

This chain connects TRBV27 to TRBJ2-5; D is perhaps TRBD2 (6 bases). The length of the CDR3 is 16 residues. Per the germline V gene, CDR1 is MNHEY and CDR2 is SMNVEV (reference sequence). The V gene lost 5 bases and the J gene lost 1 base, with 17 bases spanning the gap. CDR3 sequence reads: CASSPLLRGTQETQYF. The CDR3 DNA follows: TGTGCCAGCAGTCCCCTCCTCCGGGGGACCCAAGAGACCCAGTACTTC.

The V gene is TRBV30, the J gene TRBJ1-6; unclear D gene. Trimming removed 3 bases at V and 11 bases at J, with 11 bases between. The germline V gene has CDR1 GTSNPN and CDR2 SVGIG (reference sequence). CDR3 length equals 12 residues. The CDR3 nucleotides read TGTGCCTGGAGGGGTGCCGGGACACCCCTCCACTTT. It codes for CAWRGAGTPLHF.

The rearrangement uses TRBV7-2 and TRBJ1-3, with TRBD1 as a possible D gene (5 bases). The V end lost 0 bases, the J end lost 1 base, and 10 bases lay between the germline ends. The CDR3 is 16 residues long. Germline V gives CDR1 SGHTA, CDR2 FQGNSA. The CDR3 here is CASSLAAGPSGNTIYF. CDR3 coding DNA: TGTGCCAGCAGCTTAGCGGCAGGGCCTTCTGGAAACACCATATATTTT.

The chain has TRBV5-4 and TRBJ2-7; 10 bases map to TRBD2. V shed 3 bases and J 2 bases; nucleotides not matched to a gene: 2. The CDR3 totals 14 residues. Germline lookup yields CDR1 SGHNT and CDR2 YYREEE (reference sequence). The CDR3 region has the DNA TGTGCCAGCAGCTCCGGACTAGCGGCCTACGAGCAGTACTTC. It specifies CASSSGLAAYEQYF.